This T cell receptor beta chain derives from a study of prognosis after radiotherapy for stage I lung cancer (TCRdb year 2021). The study in broad terms: Between April 2018 and early 2019, 20 or so stage I NSCLC patients were enrolled in Nanjing, China. Newly diagnosed primary stage I lung tumors occurred in 13 to 15 patients, and oligometastatic NSCLC after surgical resection of the primary tumor occurred in five or six. Every patient was deemed medically inoperable, roughly twelve because of comorbidities and six to eight because they refused surgery. The cohort included more than 10 men and over 5 women, with a median age of approximately 76 years and a range of roughly 53 to 85 years. Tumor histology was squamous cell carcinoma in about 7 patients and adenocarcinoma in roughly 12. Using image-guided IMRT or VMAT, SBRT was delivered in 3 to 5 fractions at a biologically effective dose of at least 100 Gy. In every patient, SBRT was given without any concurrent therapy. After SBRT, distant metastases developed in about 20% of the 19 patients at a median of 7 months, while the remaining 15 patients had no significant progression. The study profiled peripheral blood TCR beta repertoires from stage I NSCLC patients before and after stereotactic body radiotherapy and related them to distant failure. For each of the approximately 20 patients, one blood sample was taken before SBRT and one after, so the study sequenced around 40 samples in total.

This clonotype has at least ten counts. No cognate antigen has been identified for it. No much larger clone is present one base from it, and per-base qualities are unavailable. Summary of the overall study and its limitations: After SBRT, the number of unique TCR clones decreased (median about 9,900 before versus about 7,000 after; Wilcoxon paired P=0.011). The study was limited by the small cohort and short follow-up, and independent validation of the study findings is required. Tumor specificity of expanded TCR clones was not determined. TRBV and TRBJ usage frequencies reportedly differed by metastasis status, in two V genes at baseline and in about 10 V and two J genes after SBRT. Post-SBRT Shannon entropy and its change from baseline were lower in patients who developed distant metastases; baseline Shannon entropy was not associated with metastases. None of the reported P values were adjusted for multiple comparisons.

No patient had a history of other malignancies or prior chemotherapy or radiotherapy, and all had node-negative disease on CT and PET/CT. Around 6 milliliters of peripheral venous blood were drawn into EDTA tubes at each of two time points. PBMCs were isolated by Ficoll-Paque Plus density-gradient centrifugation. Samples were stored at -80°C immediately after collection until analysis. Two rounds of multiplex PCR were performed to amplify the TCR beta CDR3 region from genomic DNA. In the first PCR round, primers specific to each TRBV and TRBJ gene were used, and the primer sequences were filed in Chinese patent CN105087789A. Universal primers were used in the second PCR round. The Roche High Pure PCR Template Preparation Kit was used to extract genomic DNA from frozen PBMCs. An Illumina HiSeq 3000 was used to sequence the libraries paired-end with 151 bp reads. The authors' analysis ran thus. CutAdapt was used to remove raw reads lacking the multiplex PCR primer sequences. Using PEAR, the high-quality paired reads were merged into contigs. By alignment to reference sequences, MiXCR assigned TRB V, D and J gene segments to each contig. To remove sequencing errors, CDR3 sequences were clustered according to base quality and sequence similarity. Diversity was measured as Shannon entropy normalized by the natural log of productive TCR sequence number. Clonality was defined as one minus Shannon entropy divided by the natural log of the number of unique clonotypes. Using the Youden index from ROC curves, the researchers picked the repertoire-metric cut-offs for progression-free survival, and all analyses were carried out in R 3.5.3. Using fastp at Q25 and MiXCR, TCRdb reprocessed the public reads and kept productive beta chains. Here each entry gathers all rows of one CDR3 protein and keeps the most common genes and DNA. The V and J calls, along with clone size, are taken from TCRdb and not from the paper's own processing. In all, the sample holds approximately 30,000 distinct CDR3 sequences, and approximately 46% of those were seen once. The biggest ten clones account for roughly 14% of the sample.

This sample comprised PBMCs, obtained before or after stereotactic body radiation therapy (not recorded which). The TCR comes from a donor at least 50 years old with non-small cell lung cancer.

CDR3 reads: CSALPGLAENEQFF. The DNA sequence is TGCAGTGCTTTACCGGGACTAGCGGAAAATGAGCAGTTCTTC. Recombination linked TRBV20-1 to TRBJ2-1, with 11 bases in between that match TRBD2. The CDR3 covers 14 residues, taking in both the cysteine and the phenylalanine. Of the read, only the CDR3 DNA is kept; its 42 bases are in frame from base 1. The germline V and J ends show losses of 5 bases and 7 bases respectively, and no gene match explains 7 bases of the junction. The germline V gene (reference sequence) gives CDR1 as DFQATT and CDR2 as SNEGSKA.